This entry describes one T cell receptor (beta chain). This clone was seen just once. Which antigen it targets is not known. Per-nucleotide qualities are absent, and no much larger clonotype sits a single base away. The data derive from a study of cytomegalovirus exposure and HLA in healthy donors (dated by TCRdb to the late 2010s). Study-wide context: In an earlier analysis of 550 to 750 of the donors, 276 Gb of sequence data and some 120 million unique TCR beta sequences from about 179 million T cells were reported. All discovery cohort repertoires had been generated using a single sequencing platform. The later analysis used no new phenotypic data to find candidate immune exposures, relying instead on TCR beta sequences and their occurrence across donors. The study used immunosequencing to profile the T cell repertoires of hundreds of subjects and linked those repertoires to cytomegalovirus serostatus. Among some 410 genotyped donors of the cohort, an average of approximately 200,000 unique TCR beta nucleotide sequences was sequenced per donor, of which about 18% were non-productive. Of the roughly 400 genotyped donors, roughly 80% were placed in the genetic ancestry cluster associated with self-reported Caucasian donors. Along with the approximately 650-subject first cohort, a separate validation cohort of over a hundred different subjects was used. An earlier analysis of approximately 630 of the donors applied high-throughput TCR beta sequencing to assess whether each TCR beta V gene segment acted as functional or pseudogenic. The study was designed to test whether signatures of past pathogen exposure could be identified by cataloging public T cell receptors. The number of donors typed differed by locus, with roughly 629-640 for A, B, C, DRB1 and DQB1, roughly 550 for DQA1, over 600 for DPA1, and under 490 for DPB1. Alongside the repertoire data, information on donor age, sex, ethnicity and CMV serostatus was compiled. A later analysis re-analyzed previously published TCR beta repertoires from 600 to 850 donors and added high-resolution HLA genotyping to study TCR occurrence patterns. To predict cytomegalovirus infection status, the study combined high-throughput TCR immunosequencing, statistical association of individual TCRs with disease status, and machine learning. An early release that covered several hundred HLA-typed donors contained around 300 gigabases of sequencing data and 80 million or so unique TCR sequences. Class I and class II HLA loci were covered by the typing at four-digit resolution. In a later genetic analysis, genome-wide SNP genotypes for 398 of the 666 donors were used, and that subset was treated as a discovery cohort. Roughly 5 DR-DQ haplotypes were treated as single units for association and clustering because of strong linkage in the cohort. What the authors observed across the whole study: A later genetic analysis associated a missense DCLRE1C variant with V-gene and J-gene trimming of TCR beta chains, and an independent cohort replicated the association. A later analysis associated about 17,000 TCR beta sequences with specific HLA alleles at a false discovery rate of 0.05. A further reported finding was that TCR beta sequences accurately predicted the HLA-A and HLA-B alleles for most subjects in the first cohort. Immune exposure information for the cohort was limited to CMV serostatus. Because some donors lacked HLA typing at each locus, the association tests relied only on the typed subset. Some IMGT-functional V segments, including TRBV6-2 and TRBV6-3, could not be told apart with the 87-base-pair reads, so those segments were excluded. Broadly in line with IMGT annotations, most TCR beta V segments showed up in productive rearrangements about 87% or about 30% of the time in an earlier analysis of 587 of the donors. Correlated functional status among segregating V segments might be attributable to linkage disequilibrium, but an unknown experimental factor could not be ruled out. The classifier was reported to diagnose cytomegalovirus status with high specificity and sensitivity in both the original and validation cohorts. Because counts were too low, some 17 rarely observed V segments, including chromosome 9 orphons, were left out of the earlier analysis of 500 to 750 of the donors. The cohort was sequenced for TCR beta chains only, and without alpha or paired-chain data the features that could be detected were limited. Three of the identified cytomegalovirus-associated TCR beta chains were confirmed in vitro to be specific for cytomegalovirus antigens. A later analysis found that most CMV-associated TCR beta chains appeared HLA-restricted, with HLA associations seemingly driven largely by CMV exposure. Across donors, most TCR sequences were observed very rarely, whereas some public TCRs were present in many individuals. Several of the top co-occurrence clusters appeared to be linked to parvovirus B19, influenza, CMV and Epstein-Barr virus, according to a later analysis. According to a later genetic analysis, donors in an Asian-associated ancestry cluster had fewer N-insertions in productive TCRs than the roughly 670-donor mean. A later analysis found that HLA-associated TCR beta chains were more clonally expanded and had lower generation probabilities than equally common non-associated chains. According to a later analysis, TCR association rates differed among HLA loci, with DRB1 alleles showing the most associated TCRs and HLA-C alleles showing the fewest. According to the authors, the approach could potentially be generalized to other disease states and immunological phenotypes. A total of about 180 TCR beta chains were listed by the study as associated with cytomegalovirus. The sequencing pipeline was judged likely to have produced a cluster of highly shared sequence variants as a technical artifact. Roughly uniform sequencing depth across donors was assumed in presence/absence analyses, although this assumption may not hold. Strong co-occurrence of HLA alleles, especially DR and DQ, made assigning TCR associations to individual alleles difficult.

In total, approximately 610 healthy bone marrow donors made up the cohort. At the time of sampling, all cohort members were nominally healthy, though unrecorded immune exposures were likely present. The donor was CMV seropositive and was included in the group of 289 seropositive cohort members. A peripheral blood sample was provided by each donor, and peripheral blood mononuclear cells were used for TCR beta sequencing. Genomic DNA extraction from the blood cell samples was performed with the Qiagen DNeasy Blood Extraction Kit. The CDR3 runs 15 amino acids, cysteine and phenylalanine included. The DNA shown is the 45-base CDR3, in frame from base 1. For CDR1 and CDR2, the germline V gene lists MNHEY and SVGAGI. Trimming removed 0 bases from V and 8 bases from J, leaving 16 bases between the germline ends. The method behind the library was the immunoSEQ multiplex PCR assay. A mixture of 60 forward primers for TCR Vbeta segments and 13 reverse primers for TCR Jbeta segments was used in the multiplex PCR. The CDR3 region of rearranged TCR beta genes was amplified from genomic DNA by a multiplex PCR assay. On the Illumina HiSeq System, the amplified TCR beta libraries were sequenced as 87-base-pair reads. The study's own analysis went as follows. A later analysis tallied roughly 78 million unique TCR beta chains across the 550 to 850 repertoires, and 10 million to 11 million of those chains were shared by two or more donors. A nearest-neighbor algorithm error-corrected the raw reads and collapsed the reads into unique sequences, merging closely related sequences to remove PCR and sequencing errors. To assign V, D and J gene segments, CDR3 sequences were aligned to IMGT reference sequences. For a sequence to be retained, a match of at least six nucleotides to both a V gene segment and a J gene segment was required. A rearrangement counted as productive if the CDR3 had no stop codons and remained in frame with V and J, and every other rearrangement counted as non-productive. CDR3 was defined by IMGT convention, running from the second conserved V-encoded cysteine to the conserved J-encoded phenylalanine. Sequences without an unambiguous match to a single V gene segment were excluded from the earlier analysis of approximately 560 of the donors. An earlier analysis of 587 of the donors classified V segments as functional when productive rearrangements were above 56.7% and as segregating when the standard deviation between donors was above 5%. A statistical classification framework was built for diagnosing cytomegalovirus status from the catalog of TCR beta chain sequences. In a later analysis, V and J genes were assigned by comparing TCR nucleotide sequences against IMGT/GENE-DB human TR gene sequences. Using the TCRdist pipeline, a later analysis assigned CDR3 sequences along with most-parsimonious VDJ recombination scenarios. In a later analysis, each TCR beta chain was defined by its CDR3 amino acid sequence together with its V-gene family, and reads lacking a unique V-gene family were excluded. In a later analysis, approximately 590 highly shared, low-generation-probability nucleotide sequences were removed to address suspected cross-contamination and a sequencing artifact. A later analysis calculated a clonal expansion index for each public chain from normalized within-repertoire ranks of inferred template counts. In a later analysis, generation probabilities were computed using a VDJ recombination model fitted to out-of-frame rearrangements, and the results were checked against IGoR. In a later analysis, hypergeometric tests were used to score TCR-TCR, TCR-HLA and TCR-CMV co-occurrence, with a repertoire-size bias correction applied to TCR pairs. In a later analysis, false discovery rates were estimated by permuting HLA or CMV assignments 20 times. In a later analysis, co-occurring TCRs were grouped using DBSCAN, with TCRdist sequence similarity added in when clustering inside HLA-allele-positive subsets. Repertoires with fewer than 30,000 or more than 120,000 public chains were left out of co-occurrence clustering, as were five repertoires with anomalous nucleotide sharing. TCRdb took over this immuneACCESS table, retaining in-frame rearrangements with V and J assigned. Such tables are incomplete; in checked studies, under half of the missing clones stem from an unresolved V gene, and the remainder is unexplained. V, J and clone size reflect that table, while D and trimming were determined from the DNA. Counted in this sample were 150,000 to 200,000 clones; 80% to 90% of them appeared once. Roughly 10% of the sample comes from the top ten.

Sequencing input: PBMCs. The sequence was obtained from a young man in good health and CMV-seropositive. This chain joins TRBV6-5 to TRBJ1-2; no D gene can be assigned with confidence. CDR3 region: CASSYSMSLTGGYTF. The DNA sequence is TGTGCCAGCAGTTACTCGATGTCACTAACGGGGGGCTACACCTTC.